This T cell receptor beta chain was identified in a study of Graves' ophthalmopathy and Graves' hyperthyroidism. With a duration under 3 months, ophthalmopathy in the donors showed moderate-to-severe activity, CAS ≥3 and NOSPECS ≥4. No donor had other autoimmune disease, uncontrolled infection, pregnancy or lactation. PBMCs were density-gradient isolated from roughly 10 ml fresh blood. Amplifying from RNA transcripts, the study obtained TCR beta CDR3 regions. HTBI-primed RT-PCR formed the first round, and a multiplex PCR formed the second. TCRdb used MiXCR to reprocess the multiplex PCR reads, holding one entry per CDR3 protein. The sample contains around 660,000 distinct CDR3 sequences, just over 40% of which appear only once. Findings and caveats of the study: A majority of expanded thyroid clonotypes exceeding 0.001 frequency were likewise present in blood.

With respect to this clonotype: Its target is unknown. A much more abundant neighbour one base away suggests this may be a read error.

The CDR3 is made up of 15 amino acids. Per germline, CDR1 SEHNR and CDR2 FQNEAQ (reference sequence). Sequencing was carried out using peripheral blood. The receptor was isolated from an adult man with Graves' ophthalmopathy. The chain joins TRBV7-9 to TRBJ1-1; the D is unclear. CDR3 bases: TGTGCCAGCAGCTTGATGGGCAGGCTGAACGCTGAAGCTTTCTTT. This encodes CASSLMGRLNAEAFF. The variable domain in full, completed from reference TRBV7-9 and TRBJ1-1, reads DTGVSQNPRHKITKRGQNVTFRCDPISEHNRLYWYRQTLGQGPEFLTYFQNEAQLEKSRLLSDRFSAERPKGSFSTLEIQRTEQGDSAMYLCASSLMGRLNAEAFFGQGTRLTVV.